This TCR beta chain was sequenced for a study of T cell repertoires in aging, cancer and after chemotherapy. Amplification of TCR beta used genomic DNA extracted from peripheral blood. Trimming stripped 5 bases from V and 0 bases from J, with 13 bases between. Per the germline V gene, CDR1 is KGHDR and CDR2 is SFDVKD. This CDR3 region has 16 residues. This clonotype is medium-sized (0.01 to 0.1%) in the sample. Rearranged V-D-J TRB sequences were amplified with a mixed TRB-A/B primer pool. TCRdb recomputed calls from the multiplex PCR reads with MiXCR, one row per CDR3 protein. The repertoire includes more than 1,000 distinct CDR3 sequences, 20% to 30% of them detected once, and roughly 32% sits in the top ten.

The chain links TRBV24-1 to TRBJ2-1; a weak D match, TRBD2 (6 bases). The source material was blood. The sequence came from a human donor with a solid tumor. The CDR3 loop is CATSVGRGSSYNEQFF. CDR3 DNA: TGTGCCACCAGTGTTGGCCGGGGGAGCTCCTACAATGAGCAGTTCTTC.